This T cell receptor beta chain was recorded in a study of blood T cell repertoires in COVID-19. Study context: The cDNA or gDNA used as material had been derived from T cells, B-cell-depleted T cells, or PBMCs.

The CDR3 has 17 amino acids. V was pared by 4 bases and J by 7 bases, with 24 bases between. Germline V gene sequence: CDR1 SGDLS, CDR2 YYNGEE. In the original analysis: Amplification with reference gene primers provided the estimates of nucleated cell counts. The data were produced by immunoSEQ multiplex PCR, yet TCRdb's version contains in-frame clones alone and is incomplete. From that table come the V and J calls and clone size; the DNA was used to work out D and trimming. The top ten clones hold around 7.3% of a sample with approximately 210,000 clones, 80% to 90% of them seen once. This receptor was taken from a woman aged 50 to 60 with active or convalescent COVID-19. This chain uses TRBV9 with TRBJ2-1, with D perhaps matching TRBD2 (6 bases). Sequencing was carried out using peripheral blood. The chain's CDR3 is CASSLHPSGTRGNEQFF. DNA of the CDR3: TGTGCCAGCAGCCTCCACCCCTCGGGAACCCGGGGGAATGAGCAGTTCTTC.